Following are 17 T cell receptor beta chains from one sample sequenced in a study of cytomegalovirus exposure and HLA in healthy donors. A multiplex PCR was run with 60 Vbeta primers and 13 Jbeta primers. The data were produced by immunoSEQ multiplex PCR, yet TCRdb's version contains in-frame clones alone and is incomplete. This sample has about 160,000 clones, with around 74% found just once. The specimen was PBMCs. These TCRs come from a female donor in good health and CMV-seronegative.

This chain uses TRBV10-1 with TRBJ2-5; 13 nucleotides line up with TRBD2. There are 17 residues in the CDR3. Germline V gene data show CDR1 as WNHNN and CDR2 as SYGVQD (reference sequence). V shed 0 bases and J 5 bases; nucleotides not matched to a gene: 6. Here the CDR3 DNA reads TGCGCCAGCAGTGAGTCGCCTACTAGCGGGGGGGCCGAGACCCAGTACTTC. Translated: CASSESPTSGGAETQYF.

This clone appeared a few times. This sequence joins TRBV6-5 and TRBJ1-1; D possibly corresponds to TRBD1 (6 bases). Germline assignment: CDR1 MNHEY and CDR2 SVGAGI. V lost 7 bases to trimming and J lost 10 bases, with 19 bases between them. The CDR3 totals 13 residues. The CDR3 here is CASTSGGLTRAFF. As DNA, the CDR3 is TGTGCCAGCACCTCGGGGGGGCTAACTAGAGCTTTCTTT.

Here the CDR3 reads CATSRYGQGLNIQYF. The CDR3 nucleotides are TGTGCCACCAGCAGATACGGACAGGGGTTGAACATTCAGTACTTC. This sequence joins TRBV15 and TRBJ2-4, with TRBD1 matching 9 bases. This CDR3 region has 15 residues. V lost 2 bases, J lost 7 bases, and 6 bases stayed unmatched. From germline, CDR1 is LNHNV and CDR2 YYDKDF (reference sequence).

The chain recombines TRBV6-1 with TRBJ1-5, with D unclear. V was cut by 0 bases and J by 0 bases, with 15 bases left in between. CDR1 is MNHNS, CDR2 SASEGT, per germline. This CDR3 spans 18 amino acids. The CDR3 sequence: CASSEAPRSPTSNQPQHF. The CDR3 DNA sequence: TGTGCCAGCAGTGAAGCGCCCAGGTCCCCTACTAGCAATCAGCCCCAGCATTTT.

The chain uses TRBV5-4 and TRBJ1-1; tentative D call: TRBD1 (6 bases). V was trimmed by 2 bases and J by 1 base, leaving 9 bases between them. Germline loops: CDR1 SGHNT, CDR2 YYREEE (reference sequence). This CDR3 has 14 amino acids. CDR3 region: CASSFGRGNTEAFF. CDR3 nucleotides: TGTGCCAGCAGCTTTGGCAGGGGGAACACTGAAGCTTTCTTT. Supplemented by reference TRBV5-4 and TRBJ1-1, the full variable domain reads ETGVTQSPTHLIKTRGQQVTLRCSSQSGHNTVSWYQQALGQGPQFIFQYYREEENGRGNFPPRFSGLQFPNYSSELNVNALELDDSALYLCASSFGRGNTEAFFGQGTRLTVV.

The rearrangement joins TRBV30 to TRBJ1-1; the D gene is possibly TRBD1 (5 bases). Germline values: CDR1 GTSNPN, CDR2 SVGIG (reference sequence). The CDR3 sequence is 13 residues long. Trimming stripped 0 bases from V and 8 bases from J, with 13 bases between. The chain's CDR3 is CAWSVSRAGEAFF. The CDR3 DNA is TGTGCCTGGAGTGTGAGCAGGGCAGGGGAAGCTTTCTTT.

As DNA, the CDR3 is TGCGCCAGCAGCTTGGACAACGACAGGGACGAGCAGTACTTC. It specifies CASSLDNDRDEQYF. The gene calls are TRBV5-1 and TRBJ2-7; TRBD1 aligns across 7 bases. CDR1 is SGHRS, CDR2 YFSETQ, per germline. CDR3 length: 14 amino acids. After removal of 0 bases from V and 5 bases from J, the junction contained 5 bases not matched to a gene.

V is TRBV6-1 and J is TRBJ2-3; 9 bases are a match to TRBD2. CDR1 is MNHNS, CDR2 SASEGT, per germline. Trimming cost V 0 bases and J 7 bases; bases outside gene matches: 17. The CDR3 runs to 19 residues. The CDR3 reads CASSEAGAGGLYGQNTQYF. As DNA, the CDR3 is TGTGCCAGCAGTGAAGCTGGGGCGGGGGGGCTTTACGGACAGAATACGCAGTATTTT.

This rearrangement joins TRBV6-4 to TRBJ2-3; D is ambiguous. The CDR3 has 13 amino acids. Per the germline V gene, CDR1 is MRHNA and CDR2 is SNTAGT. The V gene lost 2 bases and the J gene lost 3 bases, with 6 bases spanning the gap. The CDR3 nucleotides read TGTGCCAGCAGTGACACTATAACAGATACGCAGTATTTT. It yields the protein CASSDTITDTQYF.

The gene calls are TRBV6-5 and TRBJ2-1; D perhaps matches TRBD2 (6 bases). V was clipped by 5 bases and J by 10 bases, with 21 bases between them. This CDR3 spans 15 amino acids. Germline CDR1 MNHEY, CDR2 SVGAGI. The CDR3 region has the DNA TGTGCCAGCAGTCCCACCGGGGACTCTACCGACGAGCAGTTCTTC. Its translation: CASSPTGDSTDEQFF.

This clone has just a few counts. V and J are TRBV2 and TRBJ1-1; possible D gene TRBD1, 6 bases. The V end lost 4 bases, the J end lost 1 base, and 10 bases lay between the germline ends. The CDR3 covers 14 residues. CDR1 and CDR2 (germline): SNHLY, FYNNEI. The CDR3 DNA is TGTGCCAGCAGTGCCATACAGGGGAACACTGAAGCTTTCTTT. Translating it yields CASSAIQGNTEAFF. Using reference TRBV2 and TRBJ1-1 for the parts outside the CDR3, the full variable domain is EPEVTQTPSHQVTQMGQEVILRCVPISNHLYFYWYRQILGQKVEFLVSFYNNEISEKSEIFDDQFSVERPDGSNFTLKIRSTKLEDSAMYFCASSAIQGNTEAFFGQGTRLTVV.

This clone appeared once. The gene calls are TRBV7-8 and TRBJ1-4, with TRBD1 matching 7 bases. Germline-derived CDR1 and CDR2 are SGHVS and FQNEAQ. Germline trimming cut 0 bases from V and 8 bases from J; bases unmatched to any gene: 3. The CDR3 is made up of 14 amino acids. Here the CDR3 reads CASSLAGTVEKLFF. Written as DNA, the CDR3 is TGTGCCAGCAGCTTAGCGGGGACAGTAGAAAAACTGTTTTTT.

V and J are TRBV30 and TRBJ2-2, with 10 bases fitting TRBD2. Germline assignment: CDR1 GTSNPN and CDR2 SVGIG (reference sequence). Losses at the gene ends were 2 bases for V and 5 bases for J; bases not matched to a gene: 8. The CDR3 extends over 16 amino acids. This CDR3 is CAWSILAGAGTGELFF. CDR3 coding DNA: TGTGCCTGGAGTATTCTAGCGGGAGCGGGGACCGGGGAGCTGTTTTTT.

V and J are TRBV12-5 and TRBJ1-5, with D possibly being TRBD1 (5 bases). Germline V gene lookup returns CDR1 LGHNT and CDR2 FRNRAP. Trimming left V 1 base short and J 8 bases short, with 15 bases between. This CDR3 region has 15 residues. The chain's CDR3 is CASGLDRSAGEPQHF. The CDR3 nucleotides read TGTGCTAGTGGTTTGGACAGGTCCGCGGGGGAGCCCCAGCATTTT.

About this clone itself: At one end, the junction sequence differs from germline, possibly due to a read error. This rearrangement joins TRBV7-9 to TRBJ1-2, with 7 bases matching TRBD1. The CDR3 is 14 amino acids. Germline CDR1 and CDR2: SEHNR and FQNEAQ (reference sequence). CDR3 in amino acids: CSSSLTGRNYGYTF. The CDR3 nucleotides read TGTTCCAGCAGCTTGACAGGGCGTAACTATGGCTACACCTTC.

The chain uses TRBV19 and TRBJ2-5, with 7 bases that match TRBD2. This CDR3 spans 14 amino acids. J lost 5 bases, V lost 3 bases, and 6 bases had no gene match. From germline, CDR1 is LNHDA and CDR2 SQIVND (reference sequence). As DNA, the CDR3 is TGTGCCAGTAGTATGGTGTGGCGGGGGGAGACCCAGTACTTC. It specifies CASSMVWRGETQYF.

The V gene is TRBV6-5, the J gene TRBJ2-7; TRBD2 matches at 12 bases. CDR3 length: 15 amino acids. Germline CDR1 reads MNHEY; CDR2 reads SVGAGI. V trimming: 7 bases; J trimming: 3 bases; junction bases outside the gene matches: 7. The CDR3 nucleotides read TGTGCCAGCAAGAGGACTAGCGGGACATACTACGAGCAGTACTTC. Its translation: CASKRTSGTYYEQYF.